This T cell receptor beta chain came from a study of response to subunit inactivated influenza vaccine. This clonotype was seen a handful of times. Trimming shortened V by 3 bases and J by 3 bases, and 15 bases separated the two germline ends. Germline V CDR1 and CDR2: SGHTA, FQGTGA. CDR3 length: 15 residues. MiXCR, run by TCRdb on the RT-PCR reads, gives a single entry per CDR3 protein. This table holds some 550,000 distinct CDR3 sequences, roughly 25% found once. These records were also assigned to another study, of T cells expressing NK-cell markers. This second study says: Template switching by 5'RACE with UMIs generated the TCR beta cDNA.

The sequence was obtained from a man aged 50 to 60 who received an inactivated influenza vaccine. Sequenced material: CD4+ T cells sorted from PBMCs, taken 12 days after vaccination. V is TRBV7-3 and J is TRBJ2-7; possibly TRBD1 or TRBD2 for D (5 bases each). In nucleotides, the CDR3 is TGTGCCAGCAGCTTGAACGGGACCGACGGCTACGAGCAGTACTTC. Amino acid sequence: CASSLNGTDGYEQYF.